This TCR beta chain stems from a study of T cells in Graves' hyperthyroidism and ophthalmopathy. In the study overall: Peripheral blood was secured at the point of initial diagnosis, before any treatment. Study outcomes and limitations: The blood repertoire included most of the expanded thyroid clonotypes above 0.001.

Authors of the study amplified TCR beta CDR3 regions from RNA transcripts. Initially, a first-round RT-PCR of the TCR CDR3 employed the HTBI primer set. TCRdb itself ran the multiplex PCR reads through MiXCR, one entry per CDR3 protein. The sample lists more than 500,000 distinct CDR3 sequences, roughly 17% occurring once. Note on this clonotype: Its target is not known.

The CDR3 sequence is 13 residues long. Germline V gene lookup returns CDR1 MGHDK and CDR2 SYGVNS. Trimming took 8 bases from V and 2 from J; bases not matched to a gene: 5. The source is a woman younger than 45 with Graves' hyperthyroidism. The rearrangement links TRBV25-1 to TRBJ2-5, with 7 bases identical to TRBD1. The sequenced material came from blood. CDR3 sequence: CASHDRVQETQYF. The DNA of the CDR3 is TGTGCCAGCCACGACAGGGTTCAAGAGACCCAGTACTTC.